The 19 T cell receptor beta chains presented below share a single source sample, sequenced in a study of cytomegalovirus exposure and HLA in healthy donors. Assay used: immunoSEQ multiplex PCR; TCRdb lists only in-frame clones, some missing. The table shows about 140,000 clones, with roughly four fifths occurring only once. The sample was PBMCs. The receptors were gathered from a man aged 25 to 40 in good health and CMV-seropositive.

This clone has just one count. The chain combines TRBV6-5 with TRBJ2-5, with D possibly being TRBD2 (5 bases). The CDR3 is made up of 16 amino acids. V was shortened by 2 bases and J by 1 base, with 14 bases between the two germline ends. The V gene's germline CDR1 is MNHEY and CDR2 SVGAGI. CDR3: CASSYPGEGAQETQYF. The CDR3 nucleotides read TGTGCCAGCAGTTACCCGGGCGAGGGCGCCCAAGAGACCCAGTACTTC.

V gene TRBV2 combines with J gene TRBJ1-2; TRBD1 matches 7 bases. Trimming at V came to 5 bases and at J to 5 bases, leaving 2 bases not matched to a gene. Germline loops: CDR1 SNHLY, CDR2 FYNNEI. The CDR3 is made up of 12 amino acids. The DNA of the CDR3 is TGTGCCAGCAGTATGGGACAGTATGGCTACACCTTC. Encoded protein: CASSMGQYGYTF.

The rearrangement joins TRBV5-4 to TRBJ2-3; D might be TRBD2 (6 bases). The CDR3 has 15 residues. Trimming left V 5 bases short and J 0 bases short, with 13 bases between. Germline V CDR1 and CDR2: SGHNT, YYREEE (reference sequence). The CDR3 DNA reads TGTGCCAGCAGGACGGACTACAGTAGCACAGATACGCAGTATTTT. This translates into CASRTDYSSTDTQYF.

The rearrangement links TRBV7-3 to TRBJ2-1, with a possible D match to TRBD2 (5 bases). The CDR3 is 14 residues long. V lost 1 base to trimming and J lost 4 bases, with 8 bases between them. The germline gives CDR1 SGHTA, CDR2 FQGTGA. The CDR3 spells CASSLRAGYNEQFF. CDR3 DNA: TGTGCCAGCAGCTTAAGGGCGGGTTACAATGAGCAGTTCTTC.

To note about this clone: A much more abundant neighbour one base away suggests this may be a read error. Other DNA sequences in the sample encode the same CDR3. V is TRBV4-3 and J is TRBJ1-2; 7 nucleotides line up with TRBD1. The J segment lost 4 bases and the V segment lost 1 base, leaving 0 bases of the junction unmatched. From germline, CDR1 is LGHNA and CDR2 YSLEER. The CDR3 has 13 residues. CDR3: CASSQGQGYGYTF. The CDR3 DNA follows: TGCGCCAGCAGCCAAGGACAGGGCTATGGCTACACCTTC.

The chain links TRBV7-6 to TRBJ1-2, with 10 bases matching TRBD1. V was pared by 5 bases and J by 7 bases, with 10 bases of the junction left unmatched. The length of the CDR3 is 15 residues. The germline V gene has CDR1 SGHVS and CDR2 FNYEAQ. This chain's CDR3 is CASSPTETGGGGYTF. The CDR3 DNA follows: TGTGCCAGCAGCCCGACTGAGACAGGGGGCGGTGGCTACACCTTC.

This sequence joins TRBV7-3 and TRBJ2-1; 7 nucleotides line up with TRBD2. V lost 5 bases to trimming and J lost 4 bases; unmatched junction nucleotides: 5. The CDR3 sequence is 14 residues long. The germline V gene has CDR1 SGHTA and CDR2 FQGTGA. CDR3 sequence (DNA): TGTGCCAGCAGCCTACGGGGGGAATACAATGAGCAGTTCTTC. Protein sequence: CASSLRGEYNEQFF.

The chain employs TRBV2 and TRBJ1-2; 10 bases fit TRBD1. Germline lookup yields CDR1 SNHLY and CDR2 FYNNEI. The CDR3 totals 14 residues. Trimming at V came to 7 bases and at J to 3 bases, leaving 5 bases not matched to a gene. The CDR3 sequence is CASKPTGGDYGYTF. The CDR3 DNA follows: TGTGCCAGCAAACCGACAGGGGGCGACTATGGCTACACCTTC.

The V call is TRBV13, the J call TRBJ1-2; 7 bases line up with TRBD1. V lost 6 bases, J lost 4 bases, and 5 bases stayed unmatched. Germline V gene sequence: CDR1 PRHDT, CDR2 FYEKMQ (reference sequence). This CDR3 is 13 amino acids long. The CDR3 protein is CASRYRGGYGYTF. DNA of the CDR3: TGTGCCAGCAGGTACAGGGGTGGCTATGGCTACACCTTC.

V usage is TRBV19 and J usage is TRBJ1-1; tentatively, D is TRBD1 (6 bases). Germline CDR1 reads LNHDA; CDR2 reads SQIVND (reference sequence). The V end lost 1 base, the J end lost 6 bases, and 9 bases lay between the germline ends. The CDR3 has 13 amino acids. The CDR3 DNA follows: TGTGCCAGTAGTATAGTTGGGGGCGCTGAAGCTTTCTTT. It encodes CASSIVGGAEAFF.

The CDR3 spells CASSAPAGGPKSTDTQYF. The CDR3 DNA sequence: TGTGCCAGCAGCGCTCCGGCGGGAGGGCCTAAGAGTACAGATACGCAGTATTTT. The rearrangement uses TRBV7-9 and TRBJ2-3; 9 bases line up with TRBD2. Germline CDR1 and CDR2: SEHNR and FQNEAQ (reference sequence). With 5 bases clipped from V and 3 bases from J, the junction kept 15 bases outside the gene matches. The CDR3 extends over 18 amino acids.

The chain employs TRBV9 and TRBJ1-2; 10 positions match TRBD1. V was pared by 4 bases and J by 1 base, with 7 bases of the junction left unmatched. CDR1 SGDLS and CDR2 YYNGEE come from the germline V gene. This CDR3 spans 16 amino acids. The chain's CDR3 is CASSLPGTGVNYGYTF. The CDR3 bases are TGTGCCAGCAGCCTCCCTGGGACAGGGGTTAACTATGGCTACACCTTC. The whole variable domain, remainder taken from reference TRBV9 and TRBJ1-2, is DSGVTQTPKHLITATGQRVTLRCSPRSGDLSVYWYQQSLDQGLQFLIQYYNGEERAKGNILERFSAQQFPDLHSELNLSSLELGDSALYFCASSLPGTGVNYGYTFGSGTRLTVV.

The V gene is TRBV5-1, the J gene TRBJ2-1; D is unresolved. The CDR3 sequence is 13 residues long. Germline CDR1 SGHRS, CDR2 YFSETQ. The V end lost 2 bases, the J end lost 3 bases, and 6 bases lay between the germline ends. CDR3 bases: TGCGCCAGCAGCTTATTAGTCTACAATGAGCAGTTCTTC. The encoded protein is CASSLLVYNEQFF.

CDR3 protein: CASSFPTGGTDTQYF. The CDR3 coding sequence is TGTGCCAGCAGTTTCCCTACAGGAGGCACAGATACGCAGTATTTT. The chain joins TRBV27 to TRBJ2-3; a weak D match, TRBD1 (5 bases). The CDR3 length is 15 residues. Per the germline V gene, CDR1 is MNHEY and CDR2 is SMNVEV (reference sequence). V lost 3 bases and J 1 base, leaving 11 bases between the germline ends.

This chain connects TRBV5-6 to TRBJ2-2; 7 nucleotides align to TRBD2. After removal of 4 bases from V and 6 bases from J, the junction contained 3 bases not matched to a gene. CDR1 SGHDT and CDR2 YYEEEE come from the germline V gene. The CDR3 consists of 13 residues. CDR3 sequence: CASSKTSPGELFF. The CDR3, as DNA: TGTGCCAGCAGCAAGACTAGCCCCGGGGAGCTGTTTTTT.

The chain carries TRBV5-1 and TRBJ1-1; D perhaps matches TRBD1 (6 bases). Trimming cost V 1 base and J 3 bases, with 13 bases left between them. Germline V gives CDR1 SGHRS, CDR2 YFSETQ. The CDR3 spans 15 residues. The CDR3 is CASSLSQGLDTEAFF. CDR3 bases: TGCGCCAGCAGCTTGTCACAGGGTTTGGACACTGAAGCTTTCTTT. Looking up the rest from reference TRBV5-1 and TRBJ1-1 gives the full variable domain: KAGVTQTPRYLIKTRGQQVTLSCSPISGHRSVSWYQQTPGQGLQFLFEYFSETQRNKGNFPGRFSGRQFSNSRSEMNVSTLELGDSALYLCASSLSQGLDTEAFFGQGTRLTVV.

This sequence joins TRBV29-1 and TRBJ2-5; 8 bases fit TRBD1. The CDR3 runs 12 residues. The junction had 6 bases not matched to a gene; V was cut back by 7 bases and J by 5 bases. Looked up from germline, CDR1 is SQVTM and CDR2 is ANQGSEA. For the CDR3, the DNA is TGCAGCGCGTCAGGGGGCTCGGAGACCCAGTACTTC. Translating it yields CSASGGSETQYF.

This rearrangement joins TRBV27 to TRBJ1-1; TRBD1 matches at 7 bases. The CDR3 runs 13 residues. Germline CDR1 and CDR2: MNHEY and SMNVEV (reference sequence). J gave up 7 bases and V 2 bases, and 4 bases lay outside the gene matches. The CDR3 protein is CASSLRTGFEAFF. CDR3 bases: TGTGCCAGCAGTTTAAGGACAGGATTTGAAGCTTTCTTT.

This clone was detected ten times or more. The genes are TRBV9 and TRBJ2-1, with 9 bases that match TRBD1. J lost 4 bases, V lost 3 bases, and 5 bases had no gene match. The CDR3 loop spans 15 amino acids. Germline lookup yields CDR1 SGDLS and CDR2 YYNGEE. This chain's CDR3 is CASSAGQGRYNEQFF. CDR3 DNA sequence: TGTGCCAGCAGCGCCGGACAGGGGCGGTACAATGAGCAGTTCTTC.